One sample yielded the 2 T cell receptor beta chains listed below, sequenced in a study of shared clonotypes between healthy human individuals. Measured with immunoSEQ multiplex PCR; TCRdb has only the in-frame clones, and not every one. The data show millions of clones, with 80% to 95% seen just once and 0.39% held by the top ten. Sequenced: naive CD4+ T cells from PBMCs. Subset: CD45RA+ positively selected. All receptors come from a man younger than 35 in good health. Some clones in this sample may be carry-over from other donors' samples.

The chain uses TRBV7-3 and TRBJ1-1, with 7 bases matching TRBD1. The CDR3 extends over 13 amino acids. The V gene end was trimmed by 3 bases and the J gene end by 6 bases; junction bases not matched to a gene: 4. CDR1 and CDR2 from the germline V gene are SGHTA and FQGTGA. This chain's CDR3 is CASSLDRSSEAFF. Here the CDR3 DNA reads TGTGCCAGCAGCTTGGACAGGTCCTCTGAAGCTTTCTTT.

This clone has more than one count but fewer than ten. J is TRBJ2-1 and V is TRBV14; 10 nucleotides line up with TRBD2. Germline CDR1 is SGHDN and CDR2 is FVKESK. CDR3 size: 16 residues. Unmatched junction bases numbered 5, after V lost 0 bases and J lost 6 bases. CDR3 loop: CASSQDWLAGVNEQFF. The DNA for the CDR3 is TGTGCCAGCAGCCAAGATTGGCTAGCGGGAGTCAATGAGCAGTTCTTC.